The source of this T cell receptor (beta chain) is a study of shared clonotypes between healthy human individuals. Study at large: The study enrolled two women and three men aged 18 to 49. Whole-study results and caveats: Rarefaction demonstrated incomplete sorted-subset sequencing despite large depth. Few donors restricted represented genetic and exposure-history diversity.

Measured with immunoSEQ multiplex PCR; TCRdb has only the in-frame clones, and not every one. The sample shows roughly 550,000 clones, nearly 97% of them seen only once. In the naive CD8 group, cells lacked CD45RO and were positively selected for CCR7, so terminally differentiated effector memory CD45RA+ cells were left out. Regarding this clone: Its antigen is still unknown.

The specimen sequenced was naive CD8+ T cells sorted from blood. The TCR comes from a woman younger than 45 in good health.

The CDR3 loop is CATSRDVPRLDQKYNEQFF. CDR3 DNA: TGTGCCACCAGCAGAGATGTCCCAAGACTCGACCAAAAATACAATGAGCAGTTCTTC. The chain joins TRBV15 to TRBJ2-1; D is ambiguous. This CDR3 spans 19 amino acids. Trimming cost V 0 bases and J 4 bases, with 22 bases left between them. Germline V lookup: CDR1 LNHNV, CDR2 YYDKDF (reference sequence).